These 27 T cell receptor beta chains share one sample of origin, sequenced in a study of blood T cell repertoires in COVID-19. Using immunoSEQ multiplex PCR, the repertoire was profiled, and TCRdb retains in-frame clones only, with some absent. The sample records about 160,000 clones, over 60% being singletons. The sequencing sample was made of peripheral blood. The origin of the receptors is a man aged 60-69 years with acute or convalescent COVID-19.

This clone occurred once. The sample carries other DNA sequences with the same CDR3. This rearrangement joins TRBV29-1 to TRBJ1-1, with D unclear. Germline V gene sequence: CDR1 SQVTM, CDR2 ANQGSEA. The CDR3 has 12 amino acids. The V and J ends lost 4 bases and 1 base respectively, with 7 bases between them. For the CDR3, the DNA is TGCAGCGTTGTTGGGCAGAACACTGAAGCTTTCTTT. Translated, it gives CSVVGQNTEAFF.

V and J are TRBV25-1 and TRBJ1-2; TRBD1 matches 11 bases. CDR3 length equals 12 residues. Looked up from germline, CDR1 is MGHDK and CDR2 is SYGVNS. V was clipped by 10 bases and J by 6 bases; unmatched bases: 4. As DNA, the CDR3 is TGTGCCATTGCGGGACAGGGGGATGGCTACACCTTC. It codes for CAIAGQGDGYTF.

The chain combines TRBV11-2 with TRBJ1-2, with 7 bases lining up with TRBD1. The ends lost 2 bases at V and 4 bases at J; junction bases unmatched: 7. This CDR3 spans 15 amino acids. Germline V gene sequence: CDR1 SGHAT, CDR2 FQNNGV. The CDR3 spells CASSLIYQGVYGYTF. The CDR3 DNA reads as TGTGCCAGCAGCTTAATTTATCAGGGGGTCTATGGCTACACCTTC.

This clone showed up just once. The rearrangement links TRBV6-2 or TRBV6-3 to TRBJ1-6; maybe TRBD1 (5 bases). The germline CDR1 and CDR2 sequences are MNHEY and SVGEGT. This CDR3 comprises 12 residues. Trimming removed 4 bases at V and 13 bases at J, with 11 bases between. The CDR3 protein is CASSSGLIPLHF. CDR3 in DNA: TGTGCCAGCAGTTCGGGACTTATCCCCCTCCACTTT.

The gene calls are TRBV5-1 and TRBJ2-7; TRBD1 is a possible D gene (8 bases). Per the germline V gene, CDR1 is SGHRS and CDR2 is YFSETQ. The CDR3 is made up of 15 amino acids. Trimming removed 4 bases from V and 1 base from J, with 15 bases in between. CDR3 sequence reads: CASSTGQGGSYEQYF. In DNA form, the CDR3 reads TGCGCCAGCAGCACAGGACAGGGAGGGTCCTACGAGCAGTACTTC.

V usage is TRBV9 and J usage is TRBJ2-3, with a possible D match to TRBD2 (6 bases). Germline values: CDR1 SGDLS, CDR2 YYNGEE. Between the trimmed V and J ends, which lost 0 bases and 10 bases, there was a span of 12 bases. The CDR3 is made up of 13 amino acids. CDR3 amino acids: CASSVDWRDAQYF. For the CDR3, the DNA is TGTGCCAGCAGCGTAGATTGGAGGGATGCGCAGTATTTT.

This clone has just a few counts. The chain carries TRBV29-1 and TRBJ2-3, with D tentatively TRBD2 (6 bases). Germline assignment: CDR1 SQVTM and CDR2 ANQGSEA. This CDR3 region has 16 residues. Trimming pared 1 base from V and 5 bases from J, leaving 19 bases between. The CDR3 nucleotides read TGCAGCGTTGAAGGGGGTAGCGGACCCTTAGGAGATACGCAGTATTTT. Amino acids: CSVEGGSGPLGDTQYF.

As regards this clone: An end of the junction differs from the germline gene, which may be a read error. This chain links TRBV6-1 with TRBJ2-7; D could derive from TRBD1 or TRBD2 (5 bases each). The V gene's germline CDR1 is MNHNS and CDR2 SASEGT. The CDR3 spans 13 residues. This CDR3 reads CASGEADKYEQYF. The CDR3 region has the DNA TGTGCCAGCGGTGAAGCGGACAAATACGAGCAGTACTTC.

This chain uses TRBV15 with TRBJ1-1, with D perhaps matching TRBD1 (5 bases). This CDR3 is built from 15 residues. Trimming removed 5 bases from V and 1 base from J, with 14 bases in between. Germline CDR1 LNHNV, CDR2 YYDKDF (reference sequence). Written as DNA, the CDR3 is TGTGCCACCAGCGGGTCGGCAGGGTGGAACACTGAAGCTTTCTTT. It codes for CATSGSAGWNTEAFF.

V usage is TRBV30 and J usage is TRBJ2-5, with TRBD2 matching over 8 bases. The CDR3 is 14 residues long. The germline CDR1 and CDR2 sequences are GTSNPN and SVGIG (reference sequence). J lost 4 bases, V lost 1 base, and 5 bases had no gene match. The CDR3 nucleotides read TGTGCCTGGAGTGCGGGGCTAGCGGGAGAGACCCAGTACTTC. It is translated as CAWSAGLAGETQYF.

V gene TRBV6-6 combines with J gene TRBJ1-2; no clear D. The CDR3 is made up of 10 amino acids. V lost 4 bases, J lost 8 bases, and 5 bases lay in between. The germline CDR1 and CDR2 sequences are MNHNY and SVGAGI (reference sequence). CDR3 in DNA: TGTGCCAGCAGTTCACAGGGCTACACCTTC. Its translation is CASSSQGYTF.

V is TRBV19 and J is TRBJ1-1; D unresolved. Trimming shortened V by 1 base and J by 6 bases, and 12 bases separated the two germline ends. This CDR3 spans 14 amino acids. Germline V gene sequence: CDR1 LNHDA, CDR2 SQIVND (reference sequence). CDR3 sequence: CASSIAAGLAEAFF. CDR3 nucleotide sequence: TGTGCCAGTAGTATAGCGGCAGGATTGGCTGAAGCTTTCTTT.

This chain links TRBV19 with TRBJ2-1; a possible D gene is TRBD2 (5 bases). The CDR3 is 13 residues long. Germline loops: CDR1 LNHDA, CDR2 SQIVND (reference sequence). The V gene lost 1 base and the J gene lost 10 bases, with 11 bases spanning the gap. CDR3 DNA: TGTGCCAGTAGTATAGGACCGGGCGGGGAGCAGTTCTTC. Translation gives CASSIGPGGEQFF. The whole variable domain, filled in from reference TRBV19 and TRBJ2-1, reads DGGITQSPKYLFRKEGQNVTLSCEQNLNHDAMYWYRQDPGQGLRLIYYSQIVNDFQKGDIAEGYSVSREKKESFPLTVTSAQKNPTAFYLCASSIGPGGEQFFGPGTRLTVL.

The chain employs TRBV4-2 and TRBJ1-5; 12 bases map to TRBD1. This CDR3 spans 17 amino acids. The germline CDR1 and CDR2 sequences are LGHNA and YNFKEQ. The junction had 8 bases not matched to a gene; V was cut back by 2 bases and J by 6 bases. In DNA form, the CDR3 reads TGTGCCAGCAGCCAATGGGCGGGGACAGGGGGCATTCAGCCCCAGCATTTT. This translates into CASSQWAGTGGIQPQHF.

A few counts support this clone. The CDR3 loop is CAWSPTGKGDNQPQHF. CDR3 DNA sequence: TGTGCCTGGTCCCCGACAGGGAAGGGGGACAATCAGCCCCAGCATTTT. J is TRBJ1-5 and V is TRBV30; TRBD1 aligns across 7 bases. The CDR3 spans 16 residues. Germline CDR1 and CDR2: GTSNPN and SVGIG (reference sequence). The ends lost 5 bases at V and 3 bases at J; junction bases unmatched: 13.

The rearrangement uses TRBV2 and TRBJ1-2; D is undetermined. Germline V gene data show CDR1 as SNHLY and CDR2 as FYNNEI. The CDR3 length is 13 residues. Trimming removed 3 bases at V and 4 bases at J, with 9 bases between. The DNA for the CDR3 is TGTGCCAGCAGTGACGACCCGGGCTATGGCTACACCTTC. Its protein is CASSDDPGYGYTF.

The J gene is TRBJ2-5, the V gene TRBV5-5; TRBD2 agrees at 9 bases. With V trimmed by 2 bases and J by 1 base, 3 bases remained unmatched. The CDR3 extends over 15 amino acids. CDR1 is SGHKS and CDR2 is YYEKEE in the germline V gene (reference sequence). For the CDR3, the DNA is TGTGCCAGCAGCTTAGCGGGGGGAGTCCAAGAGACCCAGTACTTC. Its translation is CASSLAGGVQETQYF.

The chain is built from TRBV5-1 and TRBJ1-3; 7 positions match TRBD1. The CDR3 has 16 residues. The trim removed 1 base at V and 4 bases at J, leaving 8 bases unmatched. Germline V gene sequence: CDR1 SGHRS, CDR2 YFSETQ. In DNA form, the CDR3 reads TGCGCCAGCAGCTTGTGGCAGGGGGAAGGAGGAAACACCATATATTTT. This gives the protein CASSLWQGEGGNTIYF.

CDR3 region: CASSRQASGYTF. The CDR3, as DNA: TGTGCCAGCAGTCGACAAGCTAGCGGCTACACCTTC. This chain connects TRBV28 to TRBJ1-2; D ambiguous. CDR3 length: 12 amino acids. CDR1 MDHEN and CDR2 SYDVKM come from the germline V gene. V lost 5 bases to trimming and J lost 8 bases, with 12 bases between them.

The CDR3 sequence is CASSPRQGPSGAEAFF. DNA for the CDR3: TGTGCCAGTAGTCCCCGACAGGGACCGTCAGGTGCTGAAGCTTTCTTT. This chain joins TRBV19 and TRBJ1-1; 7 bases map to TRBD1. Germline values: CDR1 LNHDA, CDR2 SQIVND (reference sequence). With V trimmed by 5 bases and J by 6 bases, 15 bases remained unmatched. The CDR3 sequence is 16 residues long.

V and J are TRBV19 and TRBJ1-6; weak D call: TRBD1 (5 bases). Trimming left V 1 base short and J 10 bases short, with 17 bases between. The CDR3 contains 16 residues. Per the germline V gene, CDR1 is LNHDA and CDR2 is SQIVND (reference sequence). The CDR3 sequence: CASSIVGEGKGSPLHF. The CDR3 region has the DNA TGTGCCAGTAGTATAGTTGGAGAAGGAAAGGGGTCACCCCTCCACTTT.

This clone was seen repeatedly, ten times or more. This chain links TRBV2 with TRBJ1-6, with D possibly TRBD1 on 6 matching bases. This CDR3 is 17 amino acids long. Trimming took off 3 bases at V and 5 bases at J, with 17 bases between the two ends. CDR1 SNHLY and CDR2 FYNNEI come from the germline V gene. CDR3 coding DNA: TGTGCCAGCAGTGATGGGCAGGGGCTTGGCGATAATTCACCCCTCCACTTT. Protein sequence: CASSDGQGLGDNSPLHF.

The chain has TRBV5-1 and TRBJ2-2, with 13 nucleotides matching TRBD2. This CDR3 spans 20 amino acids. Germline V gives CDR1 SGHRS, CDR2 YFSETQ. V lost 1 base, J lost 1 base, and 10 bases stayed unmatched. The CDR3 DNA sequence: TGCGCCAGCAGCTTGAAAACTAGCGGGGGGGCCGGTAAGAACACCGGGGAGCTGTTTTTT. Translating gives CASSLKTSGGAGKNTGELFF.

The V call is TRBV19, the J call TRBJ1-1; D not resolved. Per germline, CDR1 LNHDA and CDR2 SQIVND (reference sequence). Between the trimmed V and J ends, which lost 5 bases and 6 bases, there was a span of 13 bases. This CDR3 is built from 13 residues. In nucleotides, the CDR3 is TGTGCCAGTAGTCCAGGCACCGTACCTGAAGCTTTCTTT. The encoded protein is CASSPGTVPEAFF.

This chain links TRBV4-3 with TRBJ2-7, with TRBD1 identical over 9 bases. In germline, CDR1 is LGHNA, CDR2 YSLEER. V was pared by 3 bases and J by 0 bases, with 12 bases of the junction left unmatched. The CDR3 runs to 18 residues. CDR3 sequence reads: CASSQKIAGTGFSYEQYF. CDR3 DNA sequence: TGCGCCAGCAGCCAGAAGATAGCCGGGACAGGGTTCTCCTACGAGCAGTACTTC.

V is TRBV24-1 and J is TRBJ2-7; perhaps TRBD1 as D (5 bases). V was trimmed by 6 bases and J by 9 bases, leaving 17 bases between them. Germline assignment: CDR1 KGHDR and CDR2 SFDVKD. The CDR3 runs to 13 residues. The CDR3: CATSFQGSEVQYF. CDR3 sequence (DNA): TGTGCCACCAGTTTCCAGGGTTCAGAGGTGCAGTACTTC.

V gene TRBV27 combines with J gene TRBJ1-1; 7 bases agree with TRBD1. The germline gives CDR1 MNHEY, CDR2 SMNVEV (reference sequence). The V and J ends lost 6 bases and 4 bases, in that order; junction bases with no gene match: 8. The length of the CDR3 is 14 residues. Here the CDR3 reads CASRLNTGATEAFF. CDR3 DNA: TGTGCCAGCAGACTAAATACAGGGGCCACTGAAGCTTTCTTT.